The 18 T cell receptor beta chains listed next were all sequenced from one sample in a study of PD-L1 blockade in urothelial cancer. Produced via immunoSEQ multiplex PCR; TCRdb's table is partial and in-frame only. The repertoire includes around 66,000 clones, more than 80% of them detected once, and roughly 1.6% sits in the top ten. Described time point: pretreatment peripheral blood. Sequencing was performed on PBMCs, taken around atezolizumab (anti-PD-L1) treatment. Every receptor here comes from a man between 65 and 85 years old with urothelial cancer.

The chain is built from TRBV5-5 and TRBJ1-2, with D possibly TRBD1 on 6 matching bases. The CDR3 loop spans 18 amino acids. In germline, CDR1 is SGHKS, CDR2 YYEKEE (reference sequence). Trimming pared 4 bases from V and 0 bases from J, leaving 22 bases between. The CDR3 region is CASSQERQGRFTNYGYTF. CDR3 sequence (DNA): TGTGCCAGCAGCCAAGAGCGGCAGGGGCGCTTTACTAACTATGGCTACACCTTC.

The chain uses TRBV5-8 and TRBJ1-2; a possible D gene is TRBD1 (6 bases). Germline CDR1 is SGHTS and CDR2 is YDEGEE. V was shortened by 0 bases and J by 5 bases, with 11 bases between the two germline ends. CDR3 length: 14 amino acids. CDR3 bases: TGTGCCAGCAGCTTGGGGCAACAGGGATATGGCTACACCTTC. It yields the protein CASSLGQQGYGYTF.

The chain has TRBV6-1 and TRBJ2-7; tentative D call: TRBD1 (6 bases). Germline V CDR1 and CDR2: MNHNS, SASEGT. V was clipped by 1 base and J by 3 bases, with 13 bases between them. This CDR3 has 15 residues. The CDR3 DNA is TGTGCCAGCAGTGAAGTAACAGGGACAATCTACGAGCAGTACTTC. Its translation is CASSEVTGTIYEQYF.

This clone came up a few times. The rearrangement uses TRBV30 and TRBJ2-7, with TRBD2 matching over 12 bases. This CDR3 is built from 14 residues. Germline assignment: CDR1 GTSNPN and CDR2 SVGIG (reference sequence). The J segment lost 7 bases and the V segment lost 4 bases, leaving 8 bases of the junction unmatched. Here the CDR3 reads CAWNKGLAGMEQYF. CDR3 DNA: TGTGCCTGGAATAAAGGACTAGCGGGAATGGAGCAGTACTTC.

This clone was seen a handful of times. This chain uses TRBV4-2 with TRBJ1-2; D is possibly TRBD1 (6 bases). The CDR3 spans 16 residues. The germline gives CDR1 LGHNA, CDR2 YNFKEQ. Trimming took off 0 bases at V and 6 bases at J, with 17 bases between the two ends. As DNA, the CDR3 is TGTGCCAGCAGCCAAGATCAGGGCTTGAGGGGGAATGGCTACACCTTC. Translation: CASSQDQGLRGNGYTF.

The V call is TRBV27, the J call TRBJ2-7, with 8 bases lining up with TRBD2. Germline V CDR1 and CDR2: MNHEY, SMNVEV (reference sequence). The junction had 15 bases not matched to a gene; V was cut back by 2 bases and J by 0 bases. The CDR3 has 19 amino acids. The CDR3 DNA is TGTGCCAGCAGTTTACGGGTCTTTATTAGCGGGACTACCTCCTACGAGCAGTACTTC. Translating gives CASSLRVFISGTTSYEQYF.

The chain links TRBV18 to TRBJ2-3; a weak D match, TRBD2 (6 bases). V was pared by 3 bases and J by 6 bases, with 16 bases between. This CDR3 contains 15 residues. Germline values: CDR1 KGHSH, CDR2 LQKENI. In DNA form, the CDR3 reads TGTGCCAGCTCACCTCGGGGGACGACTATGGATACGCAGTATTTT. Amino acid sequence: CASSPRGTTMDTQYF.

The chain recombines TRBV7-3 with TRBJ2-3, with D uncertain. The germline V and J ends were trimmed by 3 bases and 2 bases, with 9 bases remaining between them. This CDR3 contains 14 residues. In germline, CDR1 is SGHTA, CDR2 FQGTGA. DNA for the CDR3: TGTGCCAGCAGCTTCGGTTTCAACACAGATACGCAGTATTTT. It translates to CASSFGFNTDTQYF.

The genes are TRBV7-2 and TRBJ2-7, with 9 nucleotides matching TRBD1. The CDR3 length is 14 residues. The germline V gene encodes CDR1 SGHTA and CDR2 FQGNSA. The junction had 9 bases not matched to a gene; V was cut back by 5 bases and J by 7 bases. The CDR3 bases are TGTGCCAGCAGCCCGGGACAGGGCTTTCGGGAGCAGTACTTC. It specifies CASSPGQGFREQYF.

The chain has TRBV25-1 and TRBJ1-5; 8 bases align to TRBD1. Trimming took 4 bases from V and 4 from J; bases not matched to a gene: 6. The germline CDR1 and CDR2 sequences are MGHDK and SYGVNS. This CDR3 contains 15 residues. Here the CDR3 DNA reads TGTGCCAGCAGTGCGTCGACAGGGGCTAATCAGCCCCAGCATTTT. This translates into CASSASTGANQPQHF.

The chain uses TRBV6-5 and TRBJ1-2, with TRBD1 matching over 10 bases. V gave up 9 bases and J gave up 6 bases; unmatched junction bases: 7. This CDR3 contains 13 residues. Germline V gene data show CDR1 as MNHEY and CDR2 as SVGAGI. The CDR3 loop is CASGRQGADGYTF. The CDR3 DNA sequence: TGTGCCAGTGGAAGACAGGGGGCGGATGGCTACACCTTC.

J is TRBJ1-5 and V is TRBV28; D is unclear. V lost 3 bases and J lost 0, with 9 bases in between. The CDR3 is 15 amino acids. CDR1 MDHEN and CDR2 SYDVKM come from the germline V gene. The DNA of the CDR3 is TGTGCCAGCAGTTTTGGAGGATATAGCAATCAGCCCCAGCATTTT. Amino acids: CASSFGGYSNQPQHF.

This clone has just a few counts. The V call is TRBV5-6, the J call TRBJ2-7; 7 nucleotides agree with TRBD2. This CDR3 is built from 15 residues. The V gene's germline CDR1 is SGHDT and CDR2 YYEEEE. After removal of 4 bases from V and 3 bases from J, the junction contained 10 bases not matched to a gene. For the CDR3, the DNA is TGTGCCAGCAGCCCGGCCGGGGGGACGGTCTACGAGCAGTACTTC. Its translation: CASSPAGGTVYEQYF.

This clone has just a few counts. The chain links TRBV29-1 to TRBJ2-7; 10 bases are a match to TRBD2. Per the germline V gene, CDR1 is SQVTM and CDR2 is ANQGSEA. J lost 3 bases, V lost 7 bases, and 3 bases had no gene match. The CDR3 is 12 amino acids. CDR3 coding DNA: TGCAGCGCTAGCGGGGGCAACTACGAGCAGTACTTC. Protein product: CSASGGNYEQYF.

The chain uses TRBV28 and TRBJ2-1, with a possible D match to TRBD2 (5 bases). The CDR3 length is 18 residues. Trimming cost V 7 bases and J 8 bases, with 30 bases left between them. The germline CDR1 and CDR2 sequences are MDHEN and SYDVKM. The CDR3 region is CASITPTDGPSQIYEQFF. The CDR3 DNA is TGTGCCAGCATCACCCCTACTGATGGGCCTAGCCAGATCTATGAGCAGTTCTTC.

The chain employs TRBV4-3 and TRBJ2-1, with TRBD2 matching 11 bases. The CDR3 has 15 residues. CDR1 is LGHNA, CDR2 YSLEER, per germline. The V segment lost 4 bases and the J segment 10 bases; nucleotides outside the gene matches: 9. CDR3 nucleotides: TGCGCCAGCAGCCCCCTTGAGCTAGCGGGAGGCGAGCAGTTCTTC. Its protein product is CASSPLELAGGEQFF.

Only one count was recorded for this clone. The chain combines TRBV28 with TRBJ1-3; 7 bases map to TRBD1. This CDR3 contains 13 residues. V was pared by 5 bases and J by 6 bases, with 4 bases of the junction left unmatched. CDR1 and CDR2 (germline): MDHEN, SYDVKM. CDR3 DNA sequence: TGTGCCAGCAGTCGGGACAGACTAAACACCATATATTTT. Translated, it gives CASSRDRLNTIYF.

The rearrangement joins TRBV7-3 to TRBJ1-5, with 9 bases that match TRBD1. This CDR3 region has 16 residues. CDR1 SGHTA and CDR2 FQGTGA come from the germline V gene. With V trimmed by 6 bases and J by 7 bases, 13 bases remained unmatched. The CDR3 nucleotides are TGTGCCAGCAGTAGGGCTCGGACAGGGGCGGAGCAGCCCCAGCATTTT. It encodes CASSRARTGAEQPQHF.